This TCR beta chain was captured by sequencing in a study of radiation and T cells in renal cell carcinoma (dated by TCRdb to 2019 to 2021). General notes on the study: TCR beta sequencing covered 50 to 55 samples in total, comprising some 25 tumors and approximately 27 peripheral blood samples. The final blood draw was performed at 4 weeks after radiation, at the same time as nephrectomy. Across all 50 or so samples, over 4,000,000 unique CDR3 nucleotide sequences encoding around 2,500,000 unique CDR3 amino acid sequences were identified.

This clone appeared once. Its antigen is currently not known. Per-base qualities were not stored, and no clone one base away is much larger. What this sample's time point label stands for: blood 4 weeks post-SBRT, at nephrectomy. Per the publication, the treatment or condition label means: 15 Gy SBRT to primary tumor, nephrectomy 4 weeks later. Samples came from a clinical trial, in which primary renal cell carcinomas received 15 Gy stereotactic body radiation therapy followed by nephrectomy 4 weeks later. To track tumor-enriched clonotypes, serial peripheral blood was sampled from radiation-treated patients at baseline and at 2 weeks and 4 weeks after SBRT. Every patient had renal cell carcinoma of clear cell pathology. Genomic DNA for TCR sequencing was prepared using the QIAamp DNA Blood Mini Kit (Qiagen). The analyses included only samples that passed all quality control checks. Results and caveats for the whole study, not just this receptor: Blood repertoire dynamics were not followed beyond 4 weeks after treatment. Because pretreatment tumor biopsies were not available, the study could not determine whether clonotypes were already present within the tumor at baseline. With a single-armed trial design, the study had no way to address how radiation dose or scheduling affects the TCR repertoire. An increase in top tumor clonotypes in blood was observed from baseline to 2 weeks post-radiation, followed by contraction by 4 weeks, which was taken to suggest transient expansion of tumor-resident clones.

TCR beta libraries were generated from genomic DNA with the immunoSEQ kit, following the manufacturer's recommendations. For library preparation, a first multiplex PCR was performed with proprietary primers, followed by a second PCR in which unique barcodes were added, and bead cleanups were performed after each round. A kit-provided positive control reaction and a negative control reaction were included in every sample batch. The final libraries were assessed on an Agilent 4200 TapeStation D1000 ScreenTape, pooled by volume, and quantified by qPCR. Sequencing was performed on an Illumina NextSeq500 with a MidOutput 150-cycle cartridge, and 156 Read1 and 15 Index1 cycles were run with kit custom primers. The pooled library was loaded at around 1 pM, and 20% PhiX control was spiked in. The authors processed their data as follows. Vendor-processed data were analyzed in R, with a clonotype defined as all T cells sharing the same CDR3 nucleotide sequence. In the clone abundance analyses, frequencies were normalized to the 10,000 most abundant clones in each sample. Public T cell clones, which averaged fewer than five per sample, were excluded before analysis. A difference in abundance of at least 32-fold between compartments was used to define tumor-enriched and baseline blood-enriched clonotypes. Clonotypes expanded or contracted between blood time points were identified with a beta-binomial differential abundance model. Tumor-blood repertoire similarity was measured with the Baroni-Urbani and Buser coefficient, and groups were compared using two-tailed Wilcoxon tests in R. Here the immuneACCESS table is served through TCRdb, limited to in-frame sequences with V and J called. Missing clones are a known gap in these copies; in checked studies unresolved V genes cover under half, and the rest lacks a known reason. V, J and clone size were drawn from that table, and D and trimming were deduced from the DNA. This sample holds around 74,000 clones; less than 85% were observed only once. Approximately 2.4% of the sample lies in the top ten.

Here the sequenced sample was blood, taken from a patient whose treatment included radiotherapy and nephrectomy. This TCR came from a woman in her fifties or sixties with renal cell carcinoma.

The nucleotide sequence reads TGTGCCAGCAGCCCGGGACACTCCTACGAGCAGTACTTC. The encoded protein is CASSPGHSYEQYF. Recombination joined TRBV5-4 with TRBJ2-7; a weak D assignment points to TRBD1 (6 bases agree). Based on the germline V gene (reference sequence), the CDR1 and CDR2 sequences are SGHNT and YYREEE. The V end loses 4 bases and the J end loses 0 bases, and a stretch of 8 bases separates them. The CDR3 has 13 amino acids, counting the end cysteine and phenylalanine. Only the CDR3 part of the read is kept: 39 bases, read in frame from the first base.